What follows describes a single T cell receptor beta chain. It lacks a known antigen. Per-nucleotide qualities are absent, and no much larger clonotype sits a single base away. This sample is part of a study of T cell changes during pregnancy in multiple sclerosis (dated by TCRdb to about 2019). Regarding the study in general: Changes in the T cell repertoire over the course of pregnancy were examined in this study in women with multiple sclerosis.

V ends up 6 bases short and J 4 bases short, with an unmatched junction base count of 10. The germline V gene gives CDR1 as SNHLY and CDR2 as FYNNEI. The CDR3 goes from the cysteine to the phenylalanine over 15 residues. Only the CDR3 DNA is retained, 45 bases long and in frame from the first base. Libraries were constructed by the immunoSEQ multiplex PCR assay. TCRdb limited this immuneACCESS table to in-frame rearrangements with V and J called. A share of clones is missing; checked studies link under half to unresolved V genes, and the rest is unexplained. The sample contains roughly 40,000 clones, around nine tenths of them found a single time. Clones ranked in the top ten supply under 0.7% of the sample.

The material was CD4+ T cells from peripheral blood mononuclear cells, obtained in the first trimester of pregnancy. The chain employs TRBV2 and TRBJ1-1, and TRBD1 aligns with 8 junction nucleotides. The TCR originated in a female donor with multiple sclerosis, enrolled in a pregnancy study. CDR3 sequence: CASRTNRGVSTEAFF. The sequenced DNA is TGTGCCAGCAGAACGAACAGGGGGGTGAGCACTGAAGCTTTCTTT.